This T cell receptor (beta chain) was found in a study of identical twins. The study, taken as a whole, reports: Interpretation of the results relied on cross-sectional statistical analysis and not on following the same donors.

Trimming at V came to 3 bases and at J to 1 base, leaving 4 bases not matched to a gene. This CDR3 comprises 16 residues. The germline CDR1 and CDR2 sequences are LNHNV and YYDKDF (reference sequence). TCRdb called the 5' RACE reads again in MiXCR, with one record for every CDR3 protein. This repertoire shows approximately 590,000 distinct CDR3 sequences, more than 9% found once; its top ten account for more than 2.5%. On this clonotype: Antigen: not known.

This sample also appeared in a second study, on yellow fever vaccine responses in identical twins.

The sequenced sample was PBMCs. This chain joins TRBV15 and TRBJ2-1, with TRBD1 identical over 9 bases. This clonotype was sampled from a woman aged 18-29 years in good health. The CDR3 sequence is CATSRKQGASYNEQFF. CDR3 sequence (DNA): TGTGCCACCAGCAGGAAACAGGGGGCTTCCTACAATGAGCAGTTCTTC.